Listed below are T cell receptor beta chains from one sample, sequenced in a study of blood T cell repertoires in COVID-19. The assay was immunoSEQ multiplex PCR, and TCRdb's table has in-frame clones only and misses some. The profile shows around 160,000 clones, 90% of them singletons. The sample consisted of peripheral blood. The receptors were sampled from a man between 60 and 70 years old with active or convalescent COVID-19. CDR3s include the opening cysteine and the closing phenylalanine or tryptophan. A D gene is named only where the DNA matches it firmly.

cdr3_aa: CASSVVGQGLIRSYNEQFF
d_call: TRBD1
j_call: TRBJ2-1
v_call: TRBV9

cdr3_aa: CASSLAQGGGEKLFF
d_call: TRBD1
j_call: TRBJ1-4
v_call: TRBV7-6

cdr3_aa: CSASRGGAGTEAFF
d_call: TRBD1
j_call: TRBJ1-1
v_call: TRBV20-1

cdr3_aa: CASSITGIYNSPLHF
d_call: .
j_call: TRBJ1-6
v_call: TRBV19

cdr3_aa: CASSPGLAYWENTIYF
d_call: .
j_call: TRBJ1-3
v_call: TRBV5-1

cdr3_aa: CASSYPLSPTDTQYF
d_call: .
j_call: TRBJ2-3
v_call: TRBV3-1/TRBV3-2

cdr3_aa: CASSPNRGGSGYTF
d_call: .
j_call: TRBJ1-2
v_call: TRBV18

cdr3_aa: CASSATSARWGDTQYF
d_call: TRBD2
j_call: TRBJ2-3
v_call: TRBV6-4

cdr3_aa: CATSPLEQRERGETQYF
d_call: TRBD2
j_call: TRBJ2-5
v_call: TRBV15

cdr3_aa: CASSLRTADGNSPLHF
d_call: .
j_call: TRBJ1-6
v_call: TRBV5-6

cdr3_aa: CASSVGPGELFF
d_call: .
j_call: TRBJ2-2
v_call: TRBV9

cdr3_aa: CASIGLGGEQYF
d_call: TRBD2
j_call: TRBJ2-7
v_call: TRBV25-1

cdr3_aa: CASSTDRGRTEAFF
d_call: TRBD1
j_call: TRBJ1-1
v_call: TRBV5-1

cdr3_aa: CASSSNRGGYTF
d_call: TRBD1
j_call: TRBJ1-2
v_call: TRBV27

cdr3_aa: CASSRTSTDTQYF
d_call: .
j_call: TRBJ2-3
v_call: TRBV5-1

cdr3_aa: CASSYSYPGGNQPQHF
d_call: .
j_call: TRBJ1-5
v_call: TRBV6-5

cdr3_aa: CATSLRSPDTEAFF
d_call: .
j_call: TRBJ1-1
v_call: TRBV15

cdr3_aa: CASSSGQGGYGYTF
d_call: TRBD1
j_call: TRBJ1-2
v_call: TRBV28

cdr3_aa: CAIRQTGGVGEAFF
d_call: TRBD1
j_call: TRBJ1-1
v_call: TRBV10-3

cdr3_aa: CASRGQTVSGNTIYF
d_call: .
j_call: TRBJ1-3
v_call: TRBV11-2

cdr3_aa: CASSSRTSLETQYF
d_call: TRBD2
j_call: TRBJ2-5
v_call: TRBV18

cdr3_aa: CASSPRVYGYTF
d_call: .
j_call: TRBJ1-2
v_call: TRBV13

cdr3_aa: CASMTGGYGYTF
d_call: .
j_call: TRBJ1-2
v_call: TRBV9

cdr3_aa: CASKSGGSTEAFF
d_call: TRBD1
j_call: TRBJ1-1
v_call: TRBV25-1

cdr3_aa: CASSLGPINEQFF
d_call: .
j_call: TRBJ2-1
v_call: TRBV7-6

cdr3_aa: CASSYLAGEMNEQFF
d_call: TRBD2
j_call: TRBJ2-1
v_call: TRBV7-2

cdr3_aa: CASSQGQLMNTEAFF
d_call: .
j_call: TRBJ1-1
v_call: TRBV3-1/TRBV3-2